The 14 T cell receptor beta chains below were found in one sample sequenced in a study of CD8+CD57+ T cells in acquired aplastic anemia. The template used for profiling TCR beta VDJ and CDR3 was genomic DNA. From the reads, TCRdb called clonotypes with MiXCR, one entry per CDR3 protein. The table lists 100,000 to 130,000 distinct CDR3 sequences, under 60% of them singletons, with about a third in the top ten. Sequenced: sorted CD4+, CD8+, or CD8+CD57+ T cells (not recorded which) from PBMCs. The receptors here all came from a human donor in good health, serving as a control.

This clonotype was detected ten times or more. The rearrangement links TRBV12-3 or TRBV12-4 to TRBJ2-3, with D possibly matching TRBD2 (7 bases). CDR3 length: 14 residues. The V end was cut by 7 bases, the J end by 4 bases, with 15 bases between. DNA of the CDR3: TGTGCCAGCAAATACGGCGGGGGCTCAGATACGCAGTATTTT. Residues: CASKYGGGSDTQYF.

Many counts were recorded for this clonotype. V is TRBV2 and J is TRBJ1-1; TRBD1 matches 10 bases. J was trimmed by 5 bases and V by 4 bases; bases with no gene match: 7. Germline CDR1 reads SNHLY; CDR2 reads FYNNEI. This CDR3 has 15 amino acids. CDR3 coding DNA: TGTGCCAGCAGTGGTGGGACAGGGGTGGATACTGAAGCTTTCTTT. Translation: CASSGGTGVDTEAFF.

The chain recombines TRBV29-1 with TRBJ2-3; TRBD1 agrees at 9 bases. The CDR3 covers 14 residues. In germline, CDR1 is SQVTM, CDR2 ANQGSEA. Trimming took 1 base from V and 11 from J; bases not matched to a gene: 10. CDR3 region: CSVEAGQGYNEQYF. The CDR3 bases are TGCAGCGTTGAAGCGGGACAGGGCTATAATGAGCAGTATTTT.

The chain carries TRBV7-8 and TRBJ2-3; no definite D call. From germline, CDR1 is SGHVS and CDR2 FQNEAQ. V lost 5 bases to trimming and J lost 6 bases, with 3 bases between them. The CDR3 runs to 10 residues. CDR3 amino acids: CASSPDTQYF. The DNA of the CDR3 is TGTGCCAGCAGCCCCGATACGCAGTATTTT.

This clonotype has only one observation. One junction end does not reproduce the germline sequence, and a read error may be involved. The V gene is TRBV5-1, the J gene TRBJ2-3, with TRBD1 matching 8 bases. Germline CDR1 reads SGHRS; CDR2 reads YFSETQ. The CDR3 totals 16 residues. CDR3 DNA: TGCGCCTGCAGCTTGGAACAGGGGGGTTACACAGATACGCAGTATTTT. Protein product: CACSLEQGGYTDTQYF.

The rearrangement links TRBV20-1 to TRBJ2-7; TRBD2 matches at 9 bases. Germline values: CDR1 DFQATT, CDR2 SNEGSKA (reference sequence). After removal of 0 bases from V and 3 bases from J, the junction contained 3 bases not matched to a gene. CDR3 length: 14 amino acids. DNA for the CDR3: TGCAGTGCTAGAGAAGCGGGGGGACACTACGAGCAGTACTTC. It specifies CSAREAGGHYEQYF.

The genes are TRBV20-1 and TRBJ1-1, with 8 bases fitting TRBD1. In germline, CDR1 is DFQATT, CDR2 SNEGSKA (reference sequence). V trimming: 6 bases; J trimming: 7 bases; junction bases outside the gene matches: 10. The CDR3 extends over 13 amino acids. The CDR3 DNA is TGCAGTGCCGTCAGGACAGGGAACCTTGAAGCTTTCTTT. Residues: CSAVRTGNLEAFF.

This clonotype has more than one count but fewer than ten. J is TRBJ1-4 and V is TRBV2, with 7 bases that match TRBD1. The CDR3 is made up of 13 amino acids. V trimming: 6 bases; J trimming: 3 bases; junction bases outside the gene matches: 1. CDR1 SNHLY and CDR2 FYNNEI come from the germline V gene. CDR3 amino acids: CASRTGSNEKLFF. The CDR3, as DNA: TGTGCCAGCAGGACAGGGTCTAATGAAAAACTGTTTTTT.

As to this clonotype: The junction does not match germline at one end; this may be a read error. The chain uses TRBV3-1 and TRBJ1-5; the D is unclear. The CDR3 extends over 14 amino acids. Germline CDR1 reads LGHDT; CDR2 reads YNNKEL (reference sequence). CDR3 in amino acids: CAGSLKTDNQPQHF. CDR3 DNA sequence: TGTGCCGGCAGCCTCAAGACCGACAATCAGCCCCAGCATTTT.

This clonotype was seen many times. The rearrangement uses TRBV4-2 and TRBJ2-7, with TRBD1 matching 12 bases. In germline, CDR1 is LGHNA, CDR2 YNFKEQ. V gave up 5 bases and J gave up 0 bases; unmatched junction bases: 11. The CDR3 loop spans 18 amino acids. CDR3 loop: CASSGRDRGRSGSYEQYF. The DNA of the CDR3 is TGTGCCAGCAGCGGCCGGGACAGGGGGCGGTCGGGCTCCTACGAGCAGTACTTC.

CDR3 residues: CASNVGLEAFF. As DNA, the CDR3 is TGTGCCAGTAACGTGGGGCTGGAAGCTTTCTTT. This chain uses TRBV19 with TRBJ1-1; a possible D gene is TRBD1 (5 bases). The CDR3 contains 11 residues. V was pared by 7 bases and J by 8 bases, with 11 bases between. The germline V gene encodes CDR1 LNHDA and CDR2 SQIVND (reference sequence). Using reference TRBV19 and TRBJ1-1 for the parts outside the CDR3, the full variable domain is DGGITQSPKYLFRKEGQNVTLSCEQNLNHDAMYWYRQDPGQGLRLIYYSQIVNDFQKGDIAEGYSVSREKKESFPLTVTSAQKNPTAFYLCASNVGLEAFFGQGTRLTVV.

Many counts were recorded for this clonotype. The genes are TRBV3-1 and TRBJ1-1, with D tentatively TRBD1 (5 bases). Germline CDR1 is LGHDT and CDR2 is YNNKEL (reference sequence). The CDR3 has 15 amino acids. Trimming stripped 3 bases from V and 1 base from J, with 12 bases between. This CDR3 is CASSQITTGNTEAFF. The CDR3 DNA reads TGTGCCAGCAGCCAGATAACAACAGGGAACACTGAAGCTTTCTTT.

V gene TRBV2 combines with J gene TRBJ2-3; 8 nucleotides line up with TRBD2. CDR3 length equals 14 residues. Germline CDR1 is SNHLY and CDR2 is FYNNEI. The ends lost 3 bases at V and 3 bases at J; junction bases unmatched: 2. Here the CDR3 reads CASSEGGGTDTQYF. The CDR3, as DNA: TGTGCCAGCAGTGAGGGCGGGGGGACAGATACGCAGTATTTT.

This clonotype was detected only once. This chain connects TRBV20-1 to TRBJ2-7, with 9 bases identical to TRBD2. CDR1 and CDR2 from the germline V gene are DFQATT and SNEGSKA (reference sequence). With V trimmed by 1 base and J by 2 bases, 6 bases remained unmatched. The CDR3 extends over 15 amino acids. CDR3 coding DNA: TGCAGTGCTAGAGGTCTAGCGGGGATTGCCTACGAGCAGTACTTC. Its protein is CSARGLAGIAYEQYF.